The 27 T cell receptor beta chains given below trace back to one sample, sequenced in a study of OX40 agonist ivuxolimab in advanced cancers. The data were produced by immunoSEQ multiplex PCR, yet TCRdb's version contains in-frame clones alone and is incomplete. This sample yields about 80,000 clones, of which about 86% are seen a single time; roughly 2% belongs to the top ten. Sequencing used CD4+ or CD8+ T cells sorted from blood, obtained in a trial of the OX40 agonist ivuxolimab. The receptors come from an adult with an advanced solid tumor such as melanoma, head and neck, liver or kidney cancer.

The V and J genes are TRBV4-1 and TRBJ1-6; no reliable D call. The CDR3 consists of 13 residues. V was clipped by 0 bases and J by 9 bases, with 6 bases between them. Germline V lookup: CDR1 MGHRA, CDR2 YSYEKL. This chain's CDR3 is CASSQETSSPLHF. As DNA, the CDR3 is TGCGCCAGCAGCCAAGAAACTAGTTCACCCCTCCACTTT.

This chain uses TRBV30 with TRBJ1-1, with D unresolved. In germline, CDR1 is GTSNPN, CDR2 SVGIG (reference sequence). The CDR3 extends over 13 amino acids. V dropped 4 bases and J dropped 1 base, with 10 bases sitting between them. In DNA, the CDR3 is TGTGCCTGGAAGACTGAGAAGAACACTGAAGCTTTCTTT. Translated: CAWKTEKNTEAFF.

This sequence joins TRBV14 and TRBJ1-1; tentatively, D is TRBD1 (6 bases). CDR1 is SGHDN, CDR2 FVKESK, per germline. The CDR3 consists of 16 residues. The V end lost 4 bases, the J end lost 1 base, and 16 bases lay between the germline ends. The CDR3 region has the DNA TGTGCCAGCAGCCCGATCAGGGGAGTGGGGAACACTGAAGCTTTCTTT. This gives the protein CASSPIRGVGNTEAFF. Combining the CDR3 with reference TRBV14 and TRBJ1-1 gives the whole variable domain EAGVTQFPSHSVIEKGQTVTLRCDPISGHDNLYWYRRVMGKEIKFLLHFVKESKQDESGMPNNRFLAERTGGTYSTLKVQPAELEDSGVYFCASSPIRGVGNTEAFFGQGTRLTVV.

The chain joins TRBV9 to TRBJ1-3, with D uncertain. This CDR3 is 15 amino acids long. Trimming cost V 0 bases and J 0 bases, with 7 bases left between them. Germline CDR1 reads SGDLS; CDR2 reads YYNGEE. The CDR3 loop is CASSVEGVSGNTIYF. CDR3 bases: TGTGCCAGCAGCGTAGAGGGTGTCTCTGGAAACACCATATATTTT.

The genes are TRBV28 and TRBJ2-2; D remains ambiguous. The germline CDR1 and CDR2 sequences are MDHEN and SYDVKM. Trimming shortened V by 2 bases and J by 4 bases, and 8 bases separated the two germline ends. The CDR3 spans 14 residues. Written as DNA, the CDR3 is TGTGCCAGCAGTTTACCGCAGTCCACCGGGGAGCTGTTTTTT. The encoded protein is CASSLPQSTGELFF.

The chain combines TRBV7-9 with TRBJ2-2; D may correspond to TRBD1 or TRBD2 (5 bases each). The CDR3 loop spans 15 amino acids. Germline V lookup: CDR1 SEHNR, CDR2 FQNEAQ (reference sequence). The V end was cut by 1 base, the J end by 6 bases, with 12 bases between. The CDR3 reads CASSLEGSMAGELFF. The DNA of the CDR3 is TGTGCCAGCAGCTTAGAGGGGAGTATGGCCGGGGAGCTGTTTTTT.

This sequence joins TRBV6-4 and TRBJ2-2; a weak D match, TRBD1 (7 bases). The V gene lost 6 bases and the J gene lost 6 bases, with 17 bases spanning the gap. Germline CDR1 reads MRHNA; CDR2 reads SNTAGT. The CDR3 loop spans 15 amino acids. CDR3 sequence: CASSQRSGGPGELFF. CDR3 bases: TGTGCCAGCAGCCAACGTTCAGGGGGGCCCGGGGAGCTGTTTTTT.

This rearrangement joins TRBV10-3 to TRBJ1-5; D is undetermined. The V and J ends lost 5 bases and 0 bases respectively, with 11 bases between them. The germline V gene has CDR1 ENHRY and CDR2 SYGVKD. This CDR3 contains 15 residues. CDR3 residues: CAISKGGGSNQPQHF. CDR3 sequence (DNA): TGTGCCATCAGTAAAGGAGGCGGTAGCAATCAGCCCCAGCATTTT.

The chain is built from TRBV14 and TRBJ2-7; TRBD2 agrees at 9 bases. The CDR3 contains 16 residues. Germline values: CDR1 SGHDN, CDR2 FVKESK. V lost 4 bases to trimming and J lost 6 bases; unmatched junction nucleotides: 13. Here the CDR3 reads CASSPAGASGATEQYF. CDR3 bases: TGTGCCAGCAGCCCCGCCGGAGCTAGCGGGGCTACCGAGCAGTACTTC.

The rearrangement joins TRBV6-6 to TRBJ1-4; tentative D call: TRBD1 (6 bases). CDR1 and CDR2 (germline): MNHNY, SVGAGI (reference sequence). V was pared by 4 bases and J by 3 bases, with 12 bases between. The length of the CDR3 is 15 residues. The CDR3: CASSSSGEANEKLFF. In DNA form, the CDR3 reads TGTGCCAGCAGTTCTTCAGGGGAGGCTAATGAAAAACTGTTTTTT.

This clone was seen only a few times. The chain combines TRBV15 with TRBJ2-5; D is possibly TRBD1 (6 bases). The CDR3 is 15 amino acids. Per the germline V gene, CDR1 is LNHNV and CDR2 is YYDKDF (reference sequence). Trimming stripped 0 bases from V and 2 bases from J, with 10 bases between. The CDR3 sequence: CATSRDRGQQETQYF. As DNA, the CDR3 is TGTGCCACCAGCAGAGACAGAGGACAGCAAGAGACCCAGTACTTC.

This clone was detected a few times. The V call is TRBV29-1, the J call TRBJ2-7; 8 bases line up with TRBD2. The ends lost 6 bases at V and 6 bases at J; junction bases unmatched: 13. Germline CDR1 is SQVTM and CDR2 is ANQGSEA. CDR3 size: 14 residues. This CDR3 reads CSVYQAGVTSEQYF. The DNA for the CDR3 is TGCAGCGTATATCAAGCGGGAGTCACGTCCGAGCAGTACTTC.

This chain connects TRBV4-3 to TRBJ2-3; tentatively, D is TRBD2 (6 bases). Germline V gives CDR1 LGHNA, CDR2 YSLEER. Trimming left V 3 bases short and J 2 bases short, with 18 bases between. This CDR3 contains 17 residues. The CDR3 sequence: CASSHPGGSGHTDTQYF. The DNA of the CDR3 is TGCGCCAGCAGCCATCCTGGGGGTAGCGGACACACAGATACGCAGTATTTT.

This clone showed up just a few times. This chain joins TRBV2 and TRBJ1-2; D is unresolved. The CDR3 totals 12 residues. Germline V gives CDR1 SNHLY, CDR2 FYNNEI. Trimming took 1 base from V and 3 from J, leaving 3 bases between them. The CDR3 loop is CASSEEDYGYTF. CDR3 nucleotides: TGTGCCAGCAGTGAAGAAGACTATGGCTACACCTTC.

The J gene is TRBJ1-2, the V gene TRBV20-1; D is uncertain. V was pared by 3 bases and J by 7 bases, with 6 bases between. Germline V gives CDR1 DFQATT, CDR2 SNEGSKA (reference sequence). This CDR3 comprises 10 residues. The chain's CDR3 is CSASEVGYTF. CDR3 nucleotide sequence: TGCAGTGCTAGCGAGGTTGGCTACACCTTC.

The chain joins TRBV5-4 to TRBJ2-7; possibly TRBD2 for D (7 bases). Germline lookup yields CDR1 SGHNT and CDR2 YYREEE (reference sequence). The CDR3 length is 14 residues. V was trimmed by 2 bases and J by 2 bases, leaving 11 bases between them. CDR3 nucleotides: TGTGCCAGCAGCTTAAAGGGGGGGACCTACGAGCAGTACTTC. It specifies CASSLKGGTYEQYF.

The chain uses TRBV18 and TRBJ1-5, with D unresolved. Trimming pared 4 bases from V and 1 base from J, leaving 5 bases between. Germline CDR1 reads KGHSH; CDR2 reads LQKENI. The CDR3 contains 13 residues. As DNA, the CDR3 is TGTGCCAGCTCACAGGAGAGCAATCAGCCCCAGCATTTT. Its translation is CASSQESNQPQHF.

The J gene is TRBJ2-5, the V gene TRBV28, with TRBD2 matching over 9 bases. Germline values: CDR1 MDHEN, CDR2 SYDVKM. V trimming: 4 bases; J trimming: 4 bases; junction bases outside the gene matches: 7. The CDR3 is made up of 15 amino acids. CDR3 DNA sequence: TGTGCCAGCAGTTCTAGCGGGGATCGTGGAGAGACCCAGTACTTC. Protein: CASSSSGDRGETQYF.

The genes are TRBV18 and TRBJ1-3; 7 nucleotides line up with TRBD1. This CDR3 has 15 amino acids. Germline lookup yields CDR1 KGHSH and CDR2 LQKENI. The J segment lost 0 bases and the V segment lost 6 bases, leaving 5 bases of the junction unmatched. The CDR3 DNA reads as TGTGCCAGCTCGGTGGGACAGAGCTCTGGAAACACCATATATTTT. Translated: CASSVGQSSGNTIYF.

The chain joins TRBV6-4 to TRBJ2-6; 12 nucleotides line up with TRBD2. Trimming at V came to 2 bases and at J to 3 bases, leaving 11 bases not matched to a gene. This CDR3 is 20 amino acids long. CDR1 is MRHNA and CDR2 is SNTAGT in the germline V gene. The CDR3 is CASSDPFKLAGGIGANVLTF. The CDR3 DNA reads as TGTGCCAGCAGTGACCCGTTTAAGCTAGCGGGGGGGATTGGGGCCAACGTCCTGACTTTC.

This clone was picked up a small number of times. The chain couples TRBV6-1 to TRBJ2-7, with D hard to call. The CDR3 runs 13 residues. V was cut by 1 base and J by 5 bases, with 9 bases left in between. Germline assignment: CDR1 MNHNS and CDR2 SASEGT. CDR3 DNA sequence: TGTGCCAGCAGTGAAGTTCGTAGGGACGAGCAGTACTTC. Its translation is CASSEVRRDEQYF.

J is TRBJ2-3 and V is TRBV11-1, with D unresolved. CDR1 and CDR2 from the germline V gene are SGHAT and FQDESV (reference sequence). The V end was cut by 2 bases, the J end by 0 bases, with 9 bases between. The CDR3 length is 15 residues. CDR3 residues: CASSLTAVSTDTQYF. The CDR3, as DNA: TGTGCCAGCAGCTTAACGGCAGTAAGCACAGATACGCAGTATTTT.

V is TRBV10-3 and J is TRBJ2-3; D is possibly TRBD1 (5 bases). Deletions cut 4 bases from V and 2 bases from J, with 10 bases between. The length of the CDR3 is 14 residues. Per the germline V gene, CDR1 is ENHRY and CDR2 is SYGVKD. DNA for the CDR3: TGTGCCATCAGTGTTACAGGAGACACAGATACGCAGTATTTT. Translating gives CAISVTGDTDTQYF.

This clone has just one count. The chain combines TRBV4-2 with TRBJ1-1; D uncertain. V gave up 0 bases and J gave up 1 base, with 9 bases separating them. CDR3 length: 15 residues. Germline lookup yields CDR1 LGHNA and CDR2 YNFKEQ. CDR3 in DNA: TGTGCCAGCAGCCAAGATAGTGGGAAGAACACTGAAGCTTTCTTT. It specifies CASSQDSGKNTEAFF.

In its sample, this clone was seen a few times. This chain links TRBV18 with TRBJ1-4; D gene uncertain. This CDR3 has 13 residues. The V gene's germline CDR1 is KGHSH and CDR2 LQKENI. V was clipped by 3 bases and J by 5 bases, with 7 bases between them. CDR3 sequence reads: CASSPERNEKLFF. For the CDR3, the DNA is TGTGCCAGCTCACCGGAGAGAAATGAAAAACTGTTTTTT.

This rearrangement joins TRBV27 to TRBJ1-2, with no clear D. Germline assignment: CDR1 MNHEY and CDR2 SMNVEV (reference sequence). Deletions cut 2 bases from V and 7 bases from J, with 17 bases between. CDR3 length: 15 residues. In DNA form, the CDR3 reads TGTGCCAGCAGTTTAACTTATCGCGGCGGAGGTGGCTACACCTTC. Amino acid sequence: CASSLTYRGGGGYTF.

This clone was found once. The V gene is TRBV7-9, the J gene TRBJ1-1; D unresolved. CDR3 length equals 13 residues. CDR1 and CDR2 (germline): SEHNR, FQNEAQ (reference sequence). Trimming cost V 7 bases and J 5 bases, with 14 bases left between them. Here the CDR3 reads CASTPRRETEAFF. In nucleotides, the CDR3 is TGTGCCAGCACCCCTAGGAGGGAAACTGAAGCTTTCTTT.